This paragraph covers one TCR beta chain sequence. Its antigen is not known. The library came from three nested PCR rounds adapted from ARM-PCR protocols. TCRdb re-analysed the multiplex PCR reads in MiXCR, keeping a single row per CDR3 protein. The data hold some 100,000 distinct CDR3 sequences, with 60% to 65% observed a single time. The data derive from a study of tumor and adjacent non-tumor tissue in lung cancer. Looking at the study overall: The patients, around 9 men and roughly 5 women, were roughly 30 to 76 with stage I to III disease. Each sample yielded millions of productive TCRbeta reads on average. Study-level points and caveats: Normal lung showed higher cumulative top 100 clone frequency than tumor. Compared with tumor, normal lung showed significantly lower TCR diversity.

RNA was extracted from bulk tissue without any cell sorting. More than 3 cm separated this lung sample from the edge of the tumor. The CDR3 contains 16 residues. V lost 0 bases, J lost 3 bases, and 7 bases stayed unmatched. Germline CDR1 is DFQATT and CDR2 is SNEGSKA (reference sequence). Sequencing input: distant non-tumor lung tissue. The chain carries TRBV20-1 and TRBJ2-1, with 8 positions matching TRBD2. The TCR originated in a man in his 60s with non-small cell lung cancer. CDR3 loop: CSARDPQAGVYNEQFF. The DNA for the CDR3 is TGCAGTGCTAGAGACCCCCAAGCGGGAGTCTACAATGAGCAGTTCTTC.